This T cell receptor beta chain was identified during a study of cytomegalovirus exposure and HLA in healthy donors. The study ran its PCR with 60 Vbeta and 13 Jbeta primers. Profiled with immunoSEQ multiplex PCR; TCRdb holds only in-frame clones, not every one. The table shows about 65,000 clones, with around 80% occurring only once. The CDR3 is made up of 14 amino acids. V lost 4 bases to trimming and J lost 3 bases, with 10 bases between them. Germline CDR1 ENHRY, CDR2 SYGVKD. Healthy individuals who donated bone marrow served as the donors. The source is a woman aged 25 to 45 in good health and CMV-seronegative. The chain carries TRBV10-3 and TRBJ1-5; possibly TRBD1 for D (5 bases). Sequencing was done on a sample of PBMCs. CDR3 DNA: TGTGCCATCAGTGTGGCAGGGCCCAATCAGCCCCAGCATTTT. It codes for CAISVAGPNQPQHF.